This T cell receptor (beta chain) was recovered during a study of blood T cells in healthy people across ages. This clonotype has more than one count but fewer than ten. Its specificity is unknown. A second PCR of roughly 7 to 11 cycles used a sample-barcoded 5' primer and a J-beta primer mix. One entry per CDR3 protein results from TCRdb running MiXCR on the 5' RACE reads. Of more than 650,000 distinct CDR3 sequences in the sample, 22% were seen once. Findings and caveats of the study: TCR beta diversity correlated strongly with naive T cell percentage.

CDR1 is SGHRS and CDR2 is YFSETQ in the germline V gene. V shed 0 bases and J 2 bases; nucleotides not matched to a gene: 5. The CDR3 sequence is 15 residues long. This chain links TRBV5-1 with TRBJ2-7; 7 positions agree with TRBD1. The sequence came from a man between 65 and 85 years old in good health. Sequencing was done on a sample of blood. The CDR3: CASSLDGQAPYEQYF. The CDR3 coding sequence is TGCGCCAGCAGCTTGGATGGACAGGCCCCCTACGAGCAGTACTTC.